The TCR beta chain described here comes from a study of blood T cell repertoires in COVID-19. Study details: The samples span acute and convalescent COVID-19 from the United States, Italy and Spain. Sample material is recorded as cDNA or gDNA derived from T cells, B-cell-depleted T cells, or PBMCs.

Original handling: Using reference gene primer amplification, nucleated cell counts were estimated. Clones were sequenced by immunoSEQ multiplex PCR, and TCRdb holds only the in-frame ones, with some missing. The DNA gave D and trimming, while V, J and clone size come from that table. Of some 97,000 clones in the sample, roughly 84% are singletons; the top ten hold about 13%. Sequencing was performed on peripheral blood. This receptor was obtained from a human donor in a cohort sampled during active COVID-19.

The CDR3 bases are TGTGCCAGCAGCCTCCTTGGACTAGCGGGAGATGACGGGGAGCTGTTTTTT. Its translation is CASSLLGLAGDDGELFF. The chain employs TRBV7-9 and TRBJ2-2; 13 nucleotides agree with TRBD2. V gave up 5 bases and J gave up 7 bases; unmatched junction bases: 10. The CDR3 consists of 17 residues. Germline CDR1 and CDR2: SEHNR and FQNEAQ (reference sequence).